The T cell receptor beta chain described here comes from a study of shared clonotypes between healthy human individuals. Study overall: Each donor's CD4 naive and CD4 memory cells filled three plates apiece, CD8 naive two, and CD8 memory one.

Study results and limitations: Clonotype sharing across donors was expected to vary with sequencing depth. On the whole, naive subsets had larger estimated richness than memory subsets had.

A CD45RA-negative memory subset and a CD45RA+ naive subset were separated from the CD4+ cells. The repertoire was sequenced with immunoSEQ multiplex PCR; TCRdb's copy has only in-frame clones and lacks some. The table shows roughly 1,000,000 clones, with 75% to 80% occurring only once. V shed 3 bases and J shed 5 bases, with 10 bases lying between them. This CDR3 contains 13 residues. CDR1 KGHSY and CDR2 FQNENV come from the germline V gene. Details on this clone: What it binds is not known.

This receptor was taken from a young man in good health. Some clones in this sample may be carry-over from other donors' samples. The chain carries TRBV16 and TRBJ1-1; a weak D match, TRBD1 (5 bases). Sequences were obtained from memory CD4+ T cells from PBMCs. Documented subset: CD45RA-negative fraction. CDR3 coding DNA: TGTGCCAGCAGCCATAACGGGGGGACTGAAGCTTTCTTT. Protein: CASSHNGGTEAFF.